This record concerns one T cell receptor (beta chain) sequence. Its antigen is unidentified. Stated time point: week 3, after first cycle of checkpoint inhibitor. Blood was drawn before treatment and at week 3 after checkpoint blockade. This specimen belongs to a study of blood T cell dynamics during melanoma immunotherapy. Across the whole study: Standard first-line treatment here was pembrolizumab or nivolumab plus ipilimumab in metastatic melanoma. Study-wide findings and caveats: Unlike progressors, later disease-control patients had W3 repertoires gaining clonality or diversity.

A fixed DNA input of about 0.35 ug was used per bulk PBMC sample. Some clones are missing from TCRdb's copy, which holds only in-frame ones; the method was immunoSEQ multiplex PCR. This repertoire shows about 10,000 clones, roughly nine tenths found once; its top ten account for approximately 25%. Germline values: CDR1 SEHNR, CDR2 FQNEAQ (reference sequence). Trimming took off 3 bases at V and 8 bases at J, with 17 bases between the two ends. The CDR3 is made up of 15 amino acids. This rearrangement joins TRBV7-9 to TRBJ2-1; a weak D match, TRBD1 (6 bases). This receptor was identified in a human donor with melanoma. The sample was blood, taken from a patient treated with checkpoint blockade. As DNA, the CDR3 is TGTGCCAGCAGCTTTGCCAGGGGAACCACATATGAGCAGTTCTTC. Its protein product is CASSFARGTTYEQFF.